The 8 T cell receptor beta chains below come from one sample, sequenced in a study of spatial heterogeneity in lung cancer. The time point denotes: sample taken at primary tumor resection. In each case, whole RNA from tumor, nontumor lung or frozen PBMC was sequenced unsorted. One entry per CDR3 protein, called by TCRdb with MiXCR from the 5' RACE reads. The sample yields almost 75,000 distinct CDR3 sequences, 13% seen once. The material sequenced was PBMCs, taken at surgery. The receptors shown here come from a male donor with early-stage non-small cell lung cancer.

The chain carries TRBV20-1 and TRBJ2-7, with 7 bases fitting TRBD2. The germline V gene encodes CDR1 DFQATT and CDR2 SNEGSKA (reference sequence). The CDR3 has 14 residues. V was clipped by 3 bases and J by 2 bases; unmatched bases: 7. The CDR3 reads CSARGGAGTYEQYF. The DNA for the CDR3 is TGCAGTGCTAGGGGAGGGGCAGGGACCTACGAGCAGTACTTC.

This clonotype was counted only a few times. The gene calls are TRBV6-5 and TRBJ2-1, with D unclear. CDR1 and CDR2 from the germline V gene are MNHEY and SVGAGI. V lost 5 bases to trimming and J lost 6 bases, with 8 bases between them. The CDR3 consists of 12 residues. CDR3 bases: TGTGCCAGCAGTACACGGACCAATGAGCAGTTCTTC. It specifies CASSTRTNEQFF.

This clonotype came up a few times. The rearrangement joins TRBV6-1 to TRBJ2-1; unclear D gene. There are 13 residues in the CDR3. Germline CDR1 MNHNS, CDR2 SASEGT. The V end lost 8 bases, the J end lost 3 bases, and 11 bases lay between the germline ends. CDR3 sequence: CASRWENYNEQFF. The CDR3 DNA reads TGTGCCAGCCGTTGGGAAAACTACAATGAGCAGTTCTTC.

V gene TRBV20-1 combines with J gene TRBJ2-3; D might be TRBD1 (6 bases). This CDR3 spans 15 amino acids. Germline lookup yields CDR1 DFQATT and CDR2 SNEGSKA (reference sequence). V lost 5 bases to trimming and J lost 2 bases, with 17 bases between them. Here the CDR3 reads CSAPWDIQITDTQYF. CDR3 nucleotide sequence: TGCAGTGCTCCCTGGGACATCCAGATCACAGATACGCAGTATTTT.

The gene calls are TRBV7-9 and TRBJ1-1; no reliable D call. V gave up 3 bases and J gave up 8 bases, with 10 bases separating them. Germline loops: CDR1 SEHNR, CDR2 FQNEAQ (reference sequence). The CDR3 extends over 12 amino acids. The chain's CDR3 is CASSLRWEEAFF. The CDR3 DNA follows: TGTGCCAGCAGCTTGAGGTGGGAGGAAGCTTTCTTT.

There are a few counts of this clonotype. The DNA of the CDR3 is TGCAGTGCTCAGTTAGCGGGAGGGAACTACGAGCAGTACTTC. This encodes CSAQLAGGNYEQYF. V usage is TRBV20-1 and J usage is TRBJ2-7, with 11 bases that match TRBD2. Germline lookup yields CDR1 DFQATT and CDR2 SNEGSKA (reference sequence). CDR3 length: 14 residues. Unmatched junction bases numbered 6, after V lost 5 bases and J lost 3 bases.

This clonotype was counted at least ten times. The rearrangement joins TRBV20-1 to TRBJ1-6; weak D call: TRBD1 (5 bases). From germline, CDR1 is DFQATT and CDR2 SNEGSKA (reference sequence). Trimming removed 5 bases from V and 6 bases from J, with 14 bases in between. The CDR3 is 14 residues long. The CDR3 nucleotides are TGCAGTGCTTCTCCCGGGACGGGTAATTCACCCCTCCACTTT. This gives the protein CSASPGTGNSPLHF.

By share of the sample, this clonotype is medium-sized. This chain connects TRBV29-1 to TRBJ1-1; no reliable D call. The CDR3 has 12 amino acids. The V end lost 6 bases, the J end lost 6 bases, and 14 bases lay between the germline ends. The germline V gene encodes CDR1 SQVTM and CDR2 ANQGSEA. CDR3 DNA sequence: TGCAGCGTCCACGGCCCGGGCCCTGAAGCTTTCTTT. It translates to CSVHGPGPEAFF.